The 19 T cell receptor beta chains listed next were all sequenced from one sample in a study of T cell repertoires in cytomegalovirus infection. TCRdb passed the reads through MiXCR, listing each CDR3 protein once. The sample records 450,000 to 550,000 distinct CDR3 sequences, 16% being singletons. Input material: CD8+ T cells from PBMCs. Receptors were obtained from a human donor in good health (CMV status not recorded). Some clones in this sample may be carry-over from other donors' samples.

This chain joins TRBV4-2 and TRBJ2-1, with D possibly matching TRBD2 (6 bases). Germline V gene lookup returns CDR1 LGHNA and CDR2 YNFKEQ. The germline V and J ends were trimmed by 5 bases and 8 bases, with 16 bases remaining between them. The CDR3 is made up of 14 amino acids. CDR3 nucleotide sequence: TGTGCCAGCAGCGCTCGGGACTCCCTGGATGAGCAGTTCTTC. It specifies CASSARDSLDEQFF.

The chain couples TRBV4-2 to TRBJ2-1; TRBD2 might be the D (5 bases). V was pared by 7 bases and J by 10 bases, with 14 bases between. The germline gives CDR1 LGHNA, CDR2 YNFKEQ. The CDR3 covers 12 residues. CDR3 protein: CASNSDTGEQFF. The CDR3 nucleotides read TGTGCCAGCAACTCAGACACGGGGGAGCAGTTCTTC.

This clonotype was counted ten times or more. CDR3 nucleotide sequence: TGTGCCAGCAGCCGAGCTGAAATTCGGACGAACACTGAAGCTTTCTTT. This encodes CASSRAEIRTNTEAFF. J is TRBJ1-1 and V is TRBV7-9; D gene ambiguous. V was shortened by 5 bases and J by 1 base, with 17 bases between the two germline ends. The CDR3 totals 16 residues. The germline V gene encodes CDR1 SEHNR and CDR2 FQNEAQ (reference sequence). The complete variable domain, with remaining parts taken from reference TRBV7-9 and TRBJ1-1, reads DTGVSQNPRHKITKRGQNVTFRCDPISEHNRLYWYRQTLGQGPEFLTYFQNEAQLEKSRLLSDRFSAERPKGSFSTLEIQRTEQGDSAMYLCASSRAEIRTNTEAFFGQGTRLTVV.

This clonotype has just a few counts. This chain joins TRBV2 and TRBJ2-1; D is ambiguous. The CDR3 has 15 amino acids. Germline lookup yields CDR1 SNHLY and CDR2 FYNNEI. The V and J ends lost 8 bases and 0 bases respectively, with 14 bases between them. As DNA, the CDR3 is TGTGCCAGCGGTACGGGTCCGAGCTCCTACAATGAGCAGTTCTTC. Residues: CASGTGPSSYNEQFF. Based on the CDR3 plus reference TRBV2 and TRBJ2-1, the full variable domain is EPEVTQTPSHQVTQMGQEVILRCVPISNHLYFYWYRQILGQKVEFLVSFYNNEISEKSEIFDDQFSVERPDGSNFTLKIRSTKLEDSAMYFCASGTGPSSYNEQFFGPGTRLTVL.

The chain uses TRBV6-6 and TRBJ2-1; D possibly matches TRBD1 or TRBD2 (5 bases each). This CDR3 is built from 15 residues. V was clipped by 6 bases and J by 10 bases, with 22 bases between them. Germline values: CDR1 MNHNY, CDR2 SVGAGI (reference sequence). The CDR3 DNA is TGTGCCAGCAGGAACGAGGGACGCCAGTGGCTGGAGCAGTTCTTC. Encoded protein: CASRNEGRQWLEQFF.

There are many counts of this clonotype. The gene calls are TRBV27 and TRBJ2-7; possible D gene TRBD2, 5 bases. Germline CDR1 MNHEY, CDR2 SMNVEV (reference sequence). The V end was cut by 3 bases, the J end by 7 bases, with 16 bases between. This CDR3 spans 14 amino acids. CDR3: CASSLGLTAGEQYF. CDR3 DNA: TGTGCCAGCAGTTTGGGCCTAACGGCGGGTGAGCAGTACTTC.

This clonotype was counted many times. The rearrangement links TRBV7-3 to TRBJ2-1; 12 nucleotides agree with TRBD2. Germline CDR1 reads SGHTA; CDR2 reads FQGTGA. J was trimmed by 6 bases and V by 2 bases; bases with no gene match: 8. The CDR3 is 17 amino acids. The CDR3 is CASSLVLAGGAGNEQFF. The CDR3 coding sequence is TGTGCCAGCAGCTTAGTACTAGCGGGAGGCGCAGGCAATGAGCAGTTCTTC.

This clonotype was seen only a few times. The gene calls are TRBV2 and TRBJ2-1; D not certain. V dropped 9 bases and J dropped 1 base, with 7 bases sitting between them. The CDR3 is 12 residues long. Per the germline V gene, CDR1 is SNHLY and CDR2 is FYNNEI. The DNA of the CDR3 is TGTGCCAGGATGGGGTCCTACAATGAGCAGTTCTTC. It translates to CARMGSYNEQFF.

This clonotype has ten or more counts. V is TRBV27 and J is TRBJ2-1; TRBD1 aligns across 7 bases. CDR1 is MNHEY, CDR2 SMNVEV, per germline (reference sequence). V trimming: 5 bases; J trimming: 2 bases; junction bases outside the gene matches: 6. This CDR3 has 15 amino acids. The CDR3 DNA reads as TGTGCCAGCAGTCCTGACAGGGCCACCTACAATGAGCAGTTCTTC. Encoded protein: CASSPDRATYNEQFF.

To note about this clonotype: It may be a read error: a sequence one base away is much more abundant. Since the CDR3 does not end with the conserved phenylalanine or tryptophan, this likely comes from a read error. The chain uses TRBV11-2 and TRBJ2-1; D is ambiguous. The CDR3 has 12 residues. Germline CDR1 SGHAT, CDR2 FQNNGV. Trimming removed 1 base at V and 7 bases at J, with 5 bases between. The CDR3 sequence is CASSLGMNEQFL. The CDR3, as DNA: TGTGCCAGCAGCTTAGGGATGAATGAGCAGTTCTTA.

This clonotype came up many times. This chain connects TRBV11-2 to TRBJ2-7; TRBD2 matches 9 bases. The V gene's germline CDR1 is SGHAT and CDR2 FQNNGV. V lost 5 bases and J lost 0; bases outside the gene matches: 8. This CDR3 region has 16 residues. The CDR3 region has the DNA TGTGCCAGCAGCGCTTCTAGCGGGGCCAGCTCCTACGAGCAGTACTTC. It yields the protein CASSASSGASSYEQYF.

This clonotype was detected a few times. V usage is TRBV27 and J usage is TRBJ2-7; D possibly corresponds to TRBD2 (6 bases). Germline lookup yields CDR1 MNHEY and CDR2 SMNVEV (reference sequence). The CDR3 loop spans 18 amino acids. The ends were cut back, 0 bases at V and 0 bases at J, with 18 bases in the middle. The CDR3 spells CASSLSWGGASLSYEQYF. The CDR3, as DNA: TGTGCCAGCAGTTTATCTTGGGGCGGGGCTAGCCTCTCCTACGAGCAGTACTTC.

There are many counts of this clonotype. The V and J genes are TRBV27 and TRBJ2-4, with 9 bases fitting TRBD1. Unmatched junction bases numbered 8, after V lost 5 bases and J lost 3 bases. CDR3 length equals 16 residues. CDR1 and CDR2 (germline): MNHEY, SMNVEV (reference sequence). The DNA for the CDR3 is TGTGCCAGCAGTCCGGCGGGACAGGGTGGCAAAAACATTCAGTACTTC. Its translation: CASSPAGQGGKNIQYF.

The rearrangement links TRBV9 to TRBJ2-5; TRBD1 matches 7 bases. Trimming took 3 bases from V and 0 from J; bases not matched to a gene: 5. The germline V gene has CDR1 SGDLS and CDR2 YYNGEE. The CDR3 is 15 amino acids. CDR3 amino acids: CASSAPGTDQETQYF. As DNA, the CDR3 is TGTGCCAGCAGCGCCCCCGGGACAGACCAAGAGACCCAGTACTTC.

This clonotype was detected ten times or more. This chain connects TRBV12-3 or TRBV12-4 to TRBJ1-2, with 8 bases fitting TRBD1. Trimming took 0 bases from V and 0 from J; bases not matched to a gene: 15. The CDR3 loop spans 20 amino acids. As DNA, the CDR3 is TGTGCCAGCAGTTTAGCGGCCCAGGGGGCGCGACGAGCCCCTAACTATGGCTACACCTTC. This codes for CASSLAAQGARRAPNYGYTF.

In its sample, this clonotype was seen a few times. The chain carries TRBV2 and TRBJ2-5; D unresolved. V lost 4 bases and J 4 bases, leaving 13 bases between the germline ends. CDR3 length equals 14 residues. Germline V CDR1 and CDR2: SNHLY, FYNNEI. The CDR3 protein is CASSGKGGRETQYF. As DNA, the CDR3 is TGTGCCAGCAGTGGAAAGGGTGGTCGAGAGACCCAGTACTTC.

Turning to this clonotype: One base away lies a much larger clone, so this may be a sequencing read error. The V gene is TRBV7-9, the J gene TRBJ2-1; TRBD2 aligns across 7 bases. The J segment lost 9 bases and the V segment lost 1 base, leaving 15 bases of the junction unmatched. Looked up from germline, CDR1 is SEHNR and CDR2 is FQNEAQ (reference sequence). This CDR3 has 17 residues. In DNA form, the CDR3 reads TGTGCCAGCAGCTTAGGCGGGGGACTGCGGTCTAGCGTTGAGCAGTTCTTC. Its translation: CASSLGGGLRSSVEQFF.

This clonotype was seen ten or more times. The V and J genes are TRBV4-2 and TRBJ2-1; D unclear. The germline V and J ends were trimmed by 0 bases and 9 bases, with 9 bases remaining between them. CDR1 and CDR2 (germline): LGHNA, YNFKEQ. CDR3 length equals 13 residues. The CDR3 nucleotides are TGTGCCAGCAGCCAAGATCTGTCTGGTGAGCAGTTCTTC. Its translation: CASSQDLSGEQFF.

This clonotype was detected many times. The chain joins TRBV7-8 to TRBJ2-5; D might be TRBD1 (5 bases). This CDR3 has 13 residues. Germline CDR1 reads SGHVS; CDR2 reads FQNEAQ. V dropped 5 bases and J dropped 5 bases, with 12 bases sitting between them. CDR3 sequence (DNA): TGTGCCAGCAGCGAAGCCAGGGTGGAGACCCAGTACTTC. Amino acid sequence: CASSEARVETQYF. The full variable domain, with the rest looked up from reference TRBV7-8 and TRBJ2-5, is GAGVSQSPRYKVAKRGQDVALRCDPISGHVSLFWYQQALGQGPEFLTYFQNEAQLDKSGLPSDRFFAERPEGSVSTLKIQRTQQEDSAVYLCASSEARVETQYFGPGTRLLVL.